This entry lists 9 T cell receptor beta chains sequenced from one sample in a study of T-cell reconstitution after alpha-beta-depleted transplantation in children. Molecular barcoding with unique molecular identifiers was used for the TCRbeta library. TCRdb redid the calling of the PCR reads with MiXCR, one entry per CDR3 protein. The profile shows more than 85,000 distinct CDR3 sequences, around 10% of them singletons. Source: PBMCs from the stem cell graft donor, taken from the stem cell graft. The receptors were gathered from a human donor who donated a stem cell graft to a child with acute lymphoblastic leukemia.

There are many counts of this clonotype. One junction end disagrees with the germline gene, perhaps due to a read error. V is TRBV5-8 and J is TRBJ1-2; D is perhaps TRBD1 (5 bases). The CDR3 extends over 9 amino acids. In germline, CDR1 is SGHTS, CDR2 YDEGEE. CDR3 sequence reads: CASGSGTRF. CDR3 bases: TGTGCCAGCGGTTCCGGGACGCGCTTC.

The table lists this clonotype with many counts. The V and J genes are TRBV19 and TRBJ2-7; D is ambiguous. V was clipped by 2 bases and J by 0 bases, with 11 bases between them. The CDR3 totals 15 residues. Germline CDR1 is LNHDA and CDR2 is SQIVND (reference sequence). The CDR3 DNA follows: TGTGCCAGTAGTATATGGTCGCGGCTCTCCTACGAGCAGTACTTC. It encodes CASSIWSRLSYEQYF.

This clonotype was counted at least ten times. The CDR3 region is CASSEGTSGSYEQYF. As DNA, the CDR3 is TGTGCCAGCAGTGAAGGGACTAGCGGGAGTTACGAGCAGTACTTC. The chain joins TRBV6-1 to TRBJ2-7, with 13 bases fitting TRBD2. The J segment lost 4 bases and the V segment lost 1 base, leaving 1 base of the junction unmatched. CDR1 and CDR2 (germline): MNHNS, SASEGT. CDR3 length: 15 amino acids.

This clonotype was counted many times. The chain joins TRBV2 to TRBJ2-2; TRBD2 matches 11 bases. The germline V gene has CDR1 SNHLY and CDR2 FYNNEI. After removal of 7 bases from V and 4 bases from J, the junction contained 11 bases not matched to a gene. The length of the CDR3 is 17 residues. DNA for the CDR3: TGTGCCAGCAACCTTCTCCCTAGCGGGAGGCCCACCGGGGAGCTGTTTTTT. Its protein is CASNLLPSGRPTGELFF.

This clonotype appeared many times. V usage is TRBV11-2 and J usage is TRBJ2-1, with D maybe TRBD1 (5 bases). There are 13 residues in the CDR3. Deletions cut 0 bases from V and 13 bases from J, with 13 bases between. Germline CDR1 SGHAT, CDR2 FQNNGV. The CDR3 reads CASSLDGATPQFF. The CDR3 region has the DNA TGTGCCAGCAGCTTAGATGGGGCGACTCCACAGTTCTTC.

In its sample, this clonotype was seen many times. For the CDR3, the DNA is TGTGCCAGCAGCCCCGGGACAGGCATTGAAGCTTTCTTT. It codes for CASSPGTGIEAFF. The chain couples TRBV7-3 to TRBJ1-1; 8 bases agree with TRBD1. Germline trimming cut 5 bases from V and 7 bases from J; bases unmatched to any gene: 6. The CDR3 spans 13 residues. The germline V gene encodes CDR1 SGHTA and CDR2 FQGTGA.

This clonotype was counted many times. The rearrangement links TRBV6-2 or TRBV6-3 to TRBJ2-2; the D is unclear. The germline V and J ends were trimmed by 2 bases and 6 bases, with 7 bases remaining between them. Per germline, CDR1 MNHEY and CDR2 SVGEGT. The CDR3 has 13 amino acids. Here the CDR3 reads CASSYVAPGELFF. CDR3 bases: TGTGCCAGCAGTTACGTGGCCCCCGGGGAGCTGTTTTTT.

This clonotype has a count of ten or more. This sequence joins TRBV5-5 and TRBJ2-1, with D possibly TRBD2 on 5 matching bases. Germline V gene data show CDR1 as SGHKS and CDR2 as YYEKEE (reference sequence). This CDR3 contains 15 residues. Trimming left V 0 bases short and J 10 bases short, with 17 bases between. The chain's CDR3 is CASSLESGIAGEQFF. The CDR3 DNA is TGTGCCAGCAGCTTGGAATCGGGAATCGCAGGAGAGCAGTTCTTC. Combining the CDR3 with reference TRBV5-5 and TRBJ2-1 gives the whole variable domain DAGVTQSPTHLIKTRGQQVTLRCSPISGHKSVSWYQQVLGQGPQFIFQYYEKEERGRGNFPDRFSARQFPNYSSELNVNALLLGDSALYLCASSLESGIAGEQFFGPGTRLTVL.

This clonotype was seen repeatedly, ten times or more. CDR3: CATSKPTFNQETQYF. Here the CDR3 DNA reads TGTGCCACCAGCAAGCCGACATTTAACCAAGAGACCCAGTACTTC. The chain recombines TRBV15 with TRBJ2-5; D remains unclear. The CDR3 extends over 15 amino acids. Germline-derived CDR1 and CDR2 are LNHNV and YYDKDF (reference sequence). The germline V and J ends were trimmed by 4 bases and 0 bases, with 12 bases remaining between them.